This TCR beta chain derives from a study of cytomegalovirus exposure and HLA in healthy donors. The PCR was carried out with 60 Vbeta primers and 13 Jbeta primers. Repertoires were generated with immunoSEQ multiplex PCR, while TCRdb's copy carries only in-frame clones and drops some. This table has around 86,000 clones, about 8% appearing once. The CDR3 length is 14 residues. Trimming took 4 bases from V and 0 from J, leaving 6 bases between them. Germline V gene sequence: CDR1 SGHTA, CDR2 FQGNSA. This TCR came from a man aged 50 to 59 in good health and CMV-seronegative. Source material: PBMCs. The gene calls are TRBV7-2 and TRBJ2-2; D uncertain. CDR3 sequence: CASSSVPNTGELFF. DNA for the CDR3: TGTGCCAGCAGCTCGGTCCCGAACACCGGGGAGCTGTTTTTT.